One sample yielded the 28 T cell receptor beta chains listed below, sequenced in a study of beta chain features in type 1 diabetes (dated by TCRdb to the late 2010s). Libraries were made using the immunoSEQ multiplex PCR assay. The entire isolated RNA was reverse transcribed using the High Capacity cDNA Reverse Transcription Kit, and thus expressed TCRB transcripts were sequenced. In its TCRdb copy, this immuneACCESS table keeps in-frame sequences only and misses some clones. Where compared with another copy, unresolved V genes explain less than half of these, and the others have no known cause. The sample contains 250,000 to 400,000 clones, approximately 15% of them found a single time. In total, the top ten clones hold roughly 7% of the sample. Sequences were obtained from central memory CD4+ T cells from blood. These TCRs come from a man aged 30 to 45 in good health.

This clone occurred a few times. The V call is TRBV28, the J call TRBJ2-1, with D perhaps matching TRBD1 (6 bases). This CDR3 has 14 amino acids. Germline-derived CDR1 and CDR2 are MDHEN and SYDVKM. V was clipped by 9 bases and J by 2 bases, with 14 bases between them. CDR3 loop: CASDGQTPYNEQFF. In nucleotides, the CDR3 is TGTGCCAGTGATGGACAGACCCCCTACAATGAGCAGTTCTTC.

This clone was found a few times. The chain links TRBV11-2 to TRBJ1-1, with 9 bases aligning to TRBD1. Germline lookup yields CDR1 SGHAT and CDR2 FQNNGV. This CDR3 is built from 16 residues. Trimming cost V 6 bases and J 7 bases; bases outside gene matches: 15. The DNA of the CDR3 is TGTGCCAGCAGGCCCGGGACAGGGAGGCTAATGGATGAAGCTTTCTTT. Its translation: CASRPGTGRLMDEAFF.

This clone was counted many times. The chain recombines TRBV7-2 with TRBJ2-5; 8 bases line up with TRBD1. The CDR3 runs to 13 residues. J gave up 6 bases and V 3 bases, and 3 bases lay outside the gene matches. Germline assignment: CDR1 SGHTA and CDR2 FQGNSA. The CDR3 sequence is CASSFGQGQTQYF. DNA for the CDR3: TGTGCCAGCAGCTTTGGACAGGGCCAGACCCAGTACTTC.

Worth noting for this clone: A much more abundant neighbour one base away suggests this may be a read error. Other DNA sequences in this sample translate to the same CDR3. V gene TRBV7-2 combines with J gene TRBJ1-1; 8 bases match TRBD1. This CDR3 has 14 residues. CDR1 and CDR2 (germline): SGHTA, FQGNSA. The V and J ends lost 3 bases and 0 bases, in that order; junction bases with no gene match: 0. CDR3 nucleotides: TGTGCCAGCAGCTTGGGACAGGTGAACACTGAAGCTTTCTTT. Its translation is CASSLGQVNTEAFF. Supplemented by reference TRBV7-2 and TRBJ1-1, the full variable domain reads GAGVSQSPSNKVTEKGKDVELRCDPISGHTALYWYRQSLGQGLEFLIYFQGNSAPDKSGLPSDRFSAERTGGSVSTLTIQRTQQEDSAVYLCASSLGQVNTEAFFGQGTRLTVV.

The V gene is TRBV4-3, the J gene TRBJ1-5, with a weak D call TRBD1 (5 bases). Germline values: CDR1 LGHNA, CDR2 YSLEER. This CDR3 has 15 residues. V dropped 3 bases and J dropped 2 bases, with 11 bases sitting between them. The CDR3, as DNA: TGCGCCAGCAGCCAGGAAGGGGAAGGCAATCAGCCCCAGCATTTT. Translated, it gives CASSQEGEGNQPQHF.

This clone was seen more than once but under ten times. The chain recombines TRBV30 with TRBJ1-2, with D unresolved. The germline V gene has CDR1 GTSNPN and CDR2 SVGIG (reference sequence). V was shortened by 4 bases and J by 0 bases, with 21 bases between the two germline ends. The CDR3 totals 17 residues. The CDR3 DNA reads as TGTGCCTGGACTCCCCCCCGGCGGATTTTTGCTAACTATGGCTACACCTTC. Protein sequence: CAWTPPRRIFANYGYTF.

This clone was picked up a small number of times. The gene calls are TRBV25-1 and TRBJ2-2; the D is unclear. V lost 6 bases, J lost 1 base, and 9 bases lay in between. This CDR3 spans 14 amino acids. Germline assignment: CDR1 MGHDK and CDR2 SYGVNS. The CDR3 here is CASSLKRNTGELFF. For the CDR3, the DNA is TGTGCCAGCAGCTTAAAACGGAACACCGGGGAGCTGTTTTTT.

This clone showed up just a few times. The sample holds other DNA sequences that translate to the same CDR3. The chain has TRBV29-1 and TRBJ1-2, with a possible D match to TRBD1 (5 bases). Trimming removed 0 bases at V and 4 bases at J, with 6 bases between. There are 12 residues in the CDR3. The germline CDR1 and CDR2 sequences are SQVTM and ANQGSEA. The CDR3 reads CSVEEGGYGYTF. Here the CDR3 DNA reads TGCAGCGTTGAAGAGGGGGGCTATGGCTACACCTTC.

This clone was detected a few times. CDR3 nucleotides: TGTGCCAGCAGCTACCTAGGGACGGGAGGCACAGATACGCAGTATTTT. It codes for CASSYLGTGGTDTQYF. This chain links TRBV7-3 with TRBJ2-3, with a weak D call TRBD2 (6 bases). The CDR3 totals 16 residues. Looked up from germline, CDR1 is SGHTA and CDR2 is FQGTGA. Trimming pared 4 bases from V and 1 base from J, leaving 15 bases between.

This clone was recorded a few times. Other DNA sequences in the sample encode the same CDR3. The V and J genes are TRBV2 and TRBJ1-1, with D tentatively TRBD1 (6 bases). Trimming removed 0 bases from V and 11 bases from J, with 10 bases in between. The V gene's germline CDR1 is SNHLY and CDR2 FYNNEI. There are 12 residues in the CDR3. In DNA, the CDR3 is TGTGCCAGCAGTGAAGCTAACAGGGAGGCTTTCTTT. Its translation is CASSEANREAFF.

The chain uses TRBV11-2 and TRBJ1-2; the match to TRBD1 covers 10 bases. Germline assignment: CDR1 SGHAT and CDR2 FQNNGV. With V trimmed by 5 bases and J by 3 bases, 6 bases remained unmatched. The CDR3 is 15 residues long. CDR3 region: CASSQWDRGDYGYTF. CDR3 in DNA: TGTGCCAGCAGCCAGTGGGACAGGGGAGACTATGGCTACACCTTC.

This clone turned up a few times. The CDR3 sequence is CASSQEGARTGELFF. The CDR3 coding sequence is TGCGCCAGCAGCCAAGAGGGGGCGAGGACCGGGGAGCTGTTTTTT. The gene calls are TRBV4-3 and TRBJ2-2, with D possibly matching TRBD1 (6 bases). Germline lookup yields CDR1 LGHNA and CDR2 YSLEER. The CDR3 totals 15 residues. Trimming left V 0 bases short and J 5 bases short, with 10 bases between.

V gene TRBV2 combines with J gene TRBJ1-3; D is perhaps TRBD1 (6 bases). Trimming cost V 6 bases and J 3 bases, with 9 bases left between them. CDR1 and CDR2 (germline): SNHLY, FYNNEI. The CDR3 extends over 13 amino acids. CDR3 region: CASRQGGGNTIYF. CDR3 in DNA: TGTGCCAGCAGACAGGGAGGTGGAAACACCATATATTTT.

V gene TRBV7-9 combines with J gene TRBJ1-1; D not resolved. Trimming cost V 2 bases and J 0 bases, with 4 bases left between them. CDR3 size: 13 residues. Germline loops: CDR1 SEHNR, CDR2 FQNEAQ (reference sequence). The CDR3 nucleotides are TGTGCCAGCAGCTTATATGTGAACACTGAAGCTTTCTTT. Its protein product is CASSLYVNTEAFF.

This clone was counted many times. The rearrangement links TRBV6-1 to TRBJ2-5; D might be TRBD2 (6 bases). V dropped 4 bases and J dropped 4 bases, with 7 bases sitting between them. In germline, CDR1 is MNHNS, CDR2 SASEGT. The CDR3 runs 12 residues. CDR3 residues: CASSVRGETQYF. The CDR3 bases are TGTGCCAGCAGTGTGCGGGGAGAGACCCAGTACTTC.

The chain has TRBV4-3 and TRBJ2-1, with 13 bases aligning to TRBD2. V dropped 0 bases and J dropped 10; count of bases not matched to a gene: 15. Germline values: CDR1 LGHNA, CDR2 YSLEER. The CDR3 covers 19 residues. The CDR3 loop reads CASSQELTSGRSRAKEQFF. DNA for the CDR3: TGCGCCAGCAGCCAAGAATTGACTAGCGGGAGGAGCAGGGCAAAAGAGCAGTTCTTC.

In regard to this clone: Since a much larger clone is just one base distant, this may be a read error. The rearrangement links TRBV25-1 to TRBJ2-5; unclear D gene. Germline loops: CDR1 MGHDK, CDR2 SYGVNS. CDR3 length: 10 residues. V was trimmed by 6 bases and J by 4 bases, leaving 3 bases between them. CDR3 sequence reads: CASSGETQYF. As DNA, the CDR3 is TGTGCCAGCAGCGGAGAGACCCAGTACTTC.

This clone was found a few times. The genes are TRBV28 and TRBJ2-1; D call uncertain. V shed 6 bases and J shed 0 bases, with 12 bases lying between them. The V gene's germline CDR1 is MDHEN and CDR2 SYDVKM. The CDR3 extends over 15 amino acids. Here the CDR3 DNA reads TGTGCCAGCAGAAATGGGGTGGTCTCCTACAATGAGCAGTTCTTC. Translated, it gives CASRNGVVSYNEQFF.

This clone was counted only a few times. This chain joins TRBV7-2 and TRBJ2-7, with a tentative D call TRBD2 (6 bases). V shed 1 base and J shed 5 bases, with 9 bases lying between them. Germline V gene lookup returns CDR1 SGHTA and CDR2 FQGNSA. The length of the CDR3 is 13 residues. In nucleotides, the CDR3 is TGTGCCAGCAGCTTAGGGGGAGGTAACGAGCAGTACTTC. This translates into CASSLGGGNEQYF.

This clone showed up many times. V gene TRBV7-8 combines with J gene TRBJ2-1; D may be TRBD1 (6 bases). The CDR3 loop spans 16 amino acids. With 4 bases removed from V and 1 base from J, the gap between germline ends came to 14 bases. Germline V gene lookup returns CDR1 SGHVS and CDR2 FQNEAQ. The CDR3 DNA reads TGTGCCAGCAGCTCTTACAGGGTGGGGTCCTACAATGAGCAGTTCTTC. It codes for CASSSYRVGSYNEQFF. The entire variable domain, with the rest obtained from reference TRBV7-8 and TRBJ2-1, is as follows: GAGVSQSPRYKVAKRGQDVALRCDPISGHVSLFWYQQALGQGPEFLTYFQNEAQLDKSGLPSDRFFAERPEGSVSTLKIQRTQQEDSAVYLCASSSYRVGSYNEQFFGPGTRLTVL.

The V gene is TRBV7-2, the J gene TRBJ2-1; 11 bases are a match to TRBD2. The CDR3 is 16 residues long. Germline trimming cut 1 base from V and 6 bases from J; bases unmatched to any gene: 5. The germline V gene has CDR1 SGHTA and CDR2 FQGNSA. The CDR3 nucleotides read TGTGCCAGCAGCTTAGAAGTAGCGGGGGGGCGCAATGAGCAGTTCTTC. As protein: CASSLEVAGGRNEQFF.

V and J are TRBV27 and TRBJ1-5, with 7 positions matching TRBD1. Unmatched junction bases numbered 8, after V lost 0 bases and J lost 6 bases. The CDR3 has 16 residues. Germline CDR1 MNHEY, CDR2 SMNVEV (reference sequence). The CDR3 DNA reads as TGTGCCAGCAGTTTATCCATGGACAGGAGGGGTCAGCCCCAGCATTTT. Residues: CASSLSMDRRGQPQHF.

The J gene is TRBJ1-3, the V gene TRBV6-5; TRBD1 matches at 7 bases. V was pared by 8 bases and J by 0 bases, with 7 bases of the junction left unmatched. The CDR3 covers 15 residues. Per the germline V gene, CDR1 is MNHEY and CDR2 is SVGAGI. This chain's CDR3 is CASRQTGSSGNTIYF. As DNA, the CDR3 is TGTGCCAGCCGCCAGACAGGGAGCTCTGGAAACACCATATATTTT.

The genes are TRBV5-4 and TRBJ1-4; 10 nucleotides line up with TRBD1. The CDR3 runs 16 residues. The V gene's germline CDR1 is SGHNT and CDR2 YYREEE (reference sequence). Losses at the gene ends were 5 bases for V and 2 bases for J; bases not matched to a gene: 6. CDR3 sequence: CASSRQGASTNEKLFF. The CDR3 coding sequence is TGTGCCAGCAGTCGACAGGGGGCGAGTACTAATGAAAAACTGTTTTTT.

Many counts were recorded for this clone. This chain uses TRBV5-4 with TRBJ2-3; D is perhaps TRBD2 (5 bases). Germline assignment: CDR1 SGHNT and CDR2 YYREEE (reference sequence). The CDR3 sequence is 14 residues long. V lost 3 bases and J 4 bases, leaving 12 bases between the germline ends. Written as DNA, the CDR3 is TGTGCCAGCAGCTCACTAGTTTCCCCAGATACGCAGTATTTT. Amino acid sequence: CASSSLVSPDTQYF.

This clone was observed at least ten times. The rearrangement uses TRBV6-5 and TRBJ2-4; 11 bases fit TRBD1. Per germline, CDR1 MNHEY and CDR2 SVGAGI. Unmatched junction bases numbered 5, after V lost 6 bases and J lost 7 bases. The CDR3 is 14 amino acids. The CDR3 loop reads CASSDRDRGNIQYF. The CDR3, as DNA: TGTGCCAGCAGCGACCGGGACAGGGGGAACATTCAGTACTTC.

This clone appeared a few times. The chain uses TRBV28 and TRBJ2-7; 13 bases fit TRBD2. V was pared by 2 bases and J by 2 bases, with 6 bases of the junction left unmatched. The CDR3 is 17 residues long. CDR1 and CDR2 (germline): MDHEN, SYDVKM. For the CDR3, the DNA is TGTGCCAGCAGTTTAAGGACTAGCGGGAGTTACGCCTACGAGCAGTACGTC. Protein sequence: CASSLRTSGSYAYEQYV.

This clone was observed a handful of times. The J gene is TRBJ1-2, the V gene TRBV4-3; D gene ambiguous. V was trimmed by 3 bases and J by 5 bases, leaving 10 bases between them. The CDR3 runs to 13 residues. Germline V lookup: CDR1 LGHNA, CDR2 YSLEER. CDR3 bases: TGCGCCAGCAGCCACCGAAGGGATTATGGCTACACCTTC. Its protein is CASSHRRDYGYTF.